This section outlines one T cell receptor beta chain sequence together with its context. These data are taken from a study of patients and donors after allogeneic stem cell transplantation. The CDR3 runs 13 residues. Trimming removed 0 bases from V and 4 bases from J, with 6 bases in between. The germline CDR1 and CDR2 sequences are SGHTA and FQGNSA. TCRdb re-called the RT-PCR reads with MiXCR, one entry per CDR3 protein. The table includes 150,000 to 250,000 distinct CDR3 sequences, about 40% detected once. The receptor was derived from a human donor who was either an allogeneic HSCT recipient or a stem cell or donor lymphocyte infusion donor (not recorded which). It is not recorded whose cells these are; they may come from a transplant donor. Sequencing input: blood, either unsorted or a sorted T cell fraction (not recorded which). This chain links TRBV7-2 with TRBJ1-2, with D uncertain. The DNA for the CDR3 is TGTGCCAGCAGCTTAGCTGGAGCCTATGGCTACACCTTC. Its translation: CASSLAGAYGYTF.